This entry lists 11 T cell receptor beta chains sequenced from one sample in a study of shared clonotypes between healthy human individuals. This table comes from immunoSEQ multiplex PCR, and its TCRdb copy is limited to in-frame clones, with some not included. The table records 2 million to 3 million clones, approximately 93% of them present only once. The specimen sequenced was naive CD4+ T cells from PBMCs. The subset denotes: CD45RA+ positively selected. The source of these receptors is a man between 18 and 35 years old in good health. Some clones in this sample may be carry-over from other donors' samples.

The chain links TRBV7-2 to TRBJ1-5; 11 nucleotides align to TRBD1. The junction had 6 bases not matched to a gene; V was cut back by 5 bases and J by 6 bases. This CDR3 spans 15 amino acids. In germline, CDR1 is SGHTA, CDR2 FQGNSA. The CDR3 sequence: CASSAQGQGGQPQHF. The CDR3 DNA reads as TGTGCCAGCAGCGCCCAGGGACAGGGGGGTCAGCCCCAGCATTTT.

The rearrangement uses TRBV18 and TRBJ2-1, with D possibly TRBD2 on 5 matching bases. V was clipped by 2 bases and J by 4 bases, with 12 bases between them. The CDR3 runs 15 residues. Germline loops: CDR1 KGHSH, CDR2 LQKENI. CDR3 residues: CASSPGAVTYNEQFF. In DNA, the CDR3 is TGTGCCAGCTCACCAGGAGCGGTTACTTACAATGAGCAGTTCTTC.

The V gene is TRBV7-8, the J gene TRBJ2-3, with 8 bases identical to TRBD2. Germline V CDR1 and CDR2: SGHVS, FQNEAQ. Unmatched junction bases numbered 12, after V lost 8 bases and J lost 2 bases. The CDR3 has 16 amino acids. CDR3 in amino acids: CASLGREAHSTDTQYF. The CDR3 region has the DNA TGTGCCAGCTTAGGGCGGGAGGCCCATTCCACAGATACGCAGTATTTT.

This chain links TRBV5-8 with TRBJ1-2; D is uncertain. Germline V gene lookup returns CDR1 SGHTS and CDR2 YDEGEE. V was cut by 3 bases and J by 8 bases, with 11 bases left in between. The CDR3 length is 12 residues. The CDR3 here is CASSSTGFGYTF. CDR3 nucleotide sequence: TGTGCCAGCAGCTCGACGGGCTTCGGCTACACCTTC.

With respect to this clone: Additional DNA sequences in this sample encode the identical CDR3. The J gene is TRBJ2-5, the V gene TRBV20-1, with D unclear. V was trimmed by 5 bases and J by 4 bases, leaving 5 bases between them. There are 10 residues in the CDR3. CDR1 DFQATT and CDR2 SNEGSKA come from the germline V gene (reference sequence). CDR3 DNA: TGCAGTGCTGGAAGAGAGACCCAGTACTTC. Protein sequence: CSAGRETQYF.

The gene calls are TRBV4-2 and TRBJ2-7; TRBD2 is a possible D gene (6 bases). Per germline, CDR1 LGHNA and CDR2 YNFKEQ. Trimming took off 0 bases at V and 3 bases at J, with 18 bases between the two ends. The CDR3 is made up of 17 amino acids. The CDR3 reads CASSQEGLIGSYYEQYF. DNA of the CDR3: TGTGCCAGCAGCCAAGAAGGTCTAATCGGGAGTTACTACGAGCAGTACTTC.

For this clone: This sample includes further DNA sequences coding for the same CDR3. The rearrangement uses TRBV5-1 and TRBJ1-1; a weak D match, TRBD1 (6 bases). The V end lost 4 bases, the J end lost 0 bases, and 19 bases lay between the germline ends. This CDR3 has 17 amino acids. In germline, CDR1 is SGHRS, CDR2 YFSETQ. The DNA for the CDR3 is TGCGCCAGCAGCAAGGAGTTAGCCAGGGACATGAACACTGAAGCTTTCTTT. Translated, it gives CASSKELARDMNTEAFF.

V and J are TRBV5-1 and TRBJ1-5; D perhaps matches TRBD1 (5 bases). CDR3 size: 15 residues. The V end was cut by 0 bases, the J end by 6 bases, with 13 bases between. Germline CDR1 and CDR2: SGHRS and YFSETQ. The DNA for the CDR3 is TGCGCCAGCAGCTTGGGTTTCGGGGGAGGTCAGCCCCAGCATTTT. This codes for CASSLGFGGGQPQHF.

This clone was found once. The J gene is TRBJ1-3, the V gene TRBV19; D is unresolved. This CDR3 comprises 16 residues. V was shortened by 5 bases and J by 0 bases, with 14 bases between the two germline ends. Germline values: CDR1 LNHDA, CDR2 SQIVND (reference sequence). CDR3 region: CASSPTGFFSGNTIYF. The CDR3 nucleotides are TGTGCCAGTAGTCCAACGGGATTTTTCTCTGGAAACACCATATATTTT.

V is TRBV5-1 and J is TRBJ1-4; unclear D gene. Per germline, CDR1 SGHRS and CDR2 YFSETQ. This CDR3 has 15 amino acids. V lost 4 bases to trimming and J lost 4 bases, with 14 bases between them. Here the CDR3 reads CASSPWVARNEKLFF. In DNA, the CDR3 is TGCGCCAGCAGCCCGTGGGTGGCCCGTAATGAAAAACTGTTTTTT.

This chain uses TRBV7-2 with TRBJ2-1; D is unresolved. Germline values: CDR1 SGHTA, CDR2 FQGNSA. Trimming cost V 2 bases and J 2 bases, with 7 bases left between them. CDR3 length: 14 residues. In DNA form, the CDR3 reads TGTGCCAGCAGCTTATCGGCCCCCTACAATGAGCAGTTCTTC. Its translation: CASSLSAPYNEQFF.